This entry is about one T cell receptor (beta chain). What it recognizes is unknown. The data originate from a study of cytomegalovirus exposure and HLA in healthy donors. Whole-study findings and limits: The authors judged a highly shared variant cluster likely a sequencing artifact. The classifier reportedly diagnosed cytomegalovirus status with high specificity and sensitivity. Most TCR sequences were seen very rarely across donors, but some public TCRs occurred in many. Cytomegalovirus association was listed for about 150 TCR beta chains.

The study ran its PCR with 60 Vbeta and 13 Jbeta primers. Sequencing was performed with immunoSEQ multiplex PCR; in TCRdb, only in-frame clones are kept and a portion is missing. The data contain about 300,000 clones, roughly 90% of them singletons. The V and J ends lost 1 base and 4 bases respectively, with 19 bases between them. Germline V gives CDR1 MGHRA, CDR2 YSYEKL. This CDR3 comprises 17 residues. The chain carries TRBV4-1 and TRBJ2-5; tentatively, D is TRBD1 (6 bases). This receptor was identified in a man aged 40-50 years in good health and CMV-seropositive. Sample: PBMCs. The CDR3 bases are TGCGCCAGCAGCCAAGGGGTACAGGGTCCGCAGGGAGAGACCCAGTACTTC. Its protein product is CASSQGVQGPQGETQYF.